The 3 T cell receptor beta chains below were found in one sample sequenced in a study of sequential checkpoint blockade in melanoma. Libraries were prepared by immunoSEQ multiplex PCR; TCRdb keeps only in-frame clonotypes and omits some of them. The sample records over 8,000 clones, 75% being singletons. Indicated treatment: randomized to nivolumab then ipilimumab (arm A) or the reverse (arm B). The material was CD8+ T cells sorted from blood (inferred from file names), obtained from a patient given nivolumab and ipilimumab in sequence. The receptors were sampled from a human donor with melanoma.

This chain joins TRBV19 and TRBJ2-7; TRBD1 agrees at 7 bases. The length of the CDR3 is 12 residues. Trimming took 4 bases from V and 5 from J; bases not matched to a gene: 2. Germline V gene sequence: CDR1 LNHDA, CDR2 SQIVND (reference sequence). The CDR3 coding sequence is TGTGCCAGTAGTACAACAGGGGACGAGCAGTACTTC. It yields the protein CASSTTGDEQYF.

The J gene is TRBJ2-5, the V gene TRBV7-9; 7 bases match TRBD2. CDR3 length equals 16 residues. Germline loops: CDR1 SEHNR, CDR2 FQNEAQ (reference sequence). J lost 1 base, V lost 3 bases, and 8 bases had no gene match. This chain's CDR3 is CASSFQRESLQETQYF. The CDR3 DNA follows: TGTGCCAGCAGCTTCCAGCGGGAATCCCTCCAAGAGACCCAGTACTTC.

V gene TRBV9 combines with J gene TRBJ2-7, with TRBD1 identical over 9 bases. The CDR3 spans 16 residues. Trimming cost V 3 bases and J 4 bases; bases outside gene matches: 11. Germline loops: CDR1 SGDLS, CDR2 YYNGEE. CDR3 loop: CASSAGTGTAKYEQYF. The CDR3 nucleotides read TGTGCCAGCAGCGCAGGGACAGGGACCGCCAAGTACGAGCAGTACTTC. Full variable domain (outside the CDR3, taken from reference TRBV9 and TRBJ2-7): DSGVTQTPKHLITATGQRVTLRCSPRSGDLSVYWYQQSLDQGLQFLIQYYNGEERAKGNILERFSAQQFPDLHSELNLSSLELGDSALYFCASSAGTGTAKYEQYFGPGTRLTVT.